This entry lists 23 T cell receptor beta chains sequenced from one sample in a study of early T cells in non-severe SARS-CoV-2 infection. MiXCR, applied by TCRdb to the 5' RACE reads, yields one record per CDR3 protein. The table includes more than 65,000 distinct CDR3 sequences, under 15% detected once. The material sequenced was whole blood. All receptors come from an adult who was a healthcare worker with PCR-confirmed SARS-CoV-2 infection or an uninfected control (not recorded which).

This clonotype was found many times. The CDR3 spells CASSSHLQGTSTDTQYF. The CDR3 coding sequence is TGTGCCAGCAGTTCCCATCTCCAAGGCACTAGCACAGATACGCAGTATTTT. V gene TRBV28 combines with J gene TRBJ2-3; D gene uncertain. CDR3 size: 17 residues. In germline, CDR1 is MDHEN, CDR2 SYDVKM. V gave up 4 bases and J gave up 0 bases, with 17 bases separating them.

V is TRBV7-2 and J is TRBJ2-2; D possibly matches TRBD1 or TRBD2 (5 bases each). V was trimmed by 4 bases and J by 8 bases, leaving 14 bases between them. The germline V gene encodes CDR1 SGHTA and CDR2 FQGNSA. The CDR3 consists of 14 residues. This CDR3 is CASSSGTLRGELFF. The CDR3 region has the DNA TGTGCCAGCAGCTCCGGGACCCTTCGGGGGGAGCTGTTTTTT.

The J gene is TRBJ1-1, the V gene TRBV6-5; D might be TRBD1 (6 bases). CDR3 length: 13 residues. Germline loops: CDR1 MNHEY, CDR2 SVGAGI. With 2 bases removed from V and 11 bases from J, the gap between germline ends came to 15 bases. CDR3 nucleotides: TGTGCCAGCAGTTACGGGAGAGGGGACACGGCTTTCTTT. The encoded protein is CASSYGRGDTAFF.

This clonotype occurred many times. The genes are TRBV11-2 and TRBJ2-1; D is undetermined. CDR3 size: 14 residues. CDR1 and CDR2 from the germline V gene are SGHAT and FQNNGV. V lost 3 bases to trimming and J lost 5 bases, with 11 bases between them. The CDR3 DNA sequence: TGTGCCAGCAGCTTCGTGCGTGTTGACAATGAGCAGTTCTTC. Translating gives CASSFVRVDNEQFF.

This clonotype was seen repeatedly, ten times or more. The chain recombines TRBV2 with TRBJ2-3; 7 nucleotides align to TRBD1. The CDR3 is made up of 15 amino acids. Looked up from germline, CDR1 is SNHLY and CDR2 is FYNNEI. The V and J ends lost 5 bases and 0 bases, in that order; junction bases with no gene match: 5. The CDR3, as DNA: TGTGCCAGCAGTTCCGACAGGGCCAGCACAGATACGCAGTATTTT. Residues: CASSSDRASTDTQYF.

This clonotype was seen at least ten times. This chain links TRBV3-2 with TRBJ1-2. TRBV3-2 has pseudogene status. The CDR3 is 14 amino acids. CDR3 sequence (DNA): TGTGCCAGCAGCCAAGAGGTCCGGAGCTATGGCTACACCTTC. It codes for CASSQEVRSYGYTF.

This clonotype has a count of ten or more. The chain employs TRBV29-1 and TRBJ2-1; unclear D gene. Trimming removed 4 bases at V and 0 bases at J, with 13 bases between. Germline V gene data show CDR1 as SQVTM and CDR2 as ANQGSEA. CDR3 length: 15 amino acids. The CDR3 bases are TGCAGCGTTGTGGGCGCCTCCAGCTCCTACAATGAGCAGTTCTTC. Translating it yields CSVVGASSSYNEQFF.

This clonotype was detected many times. The rearrangement joins TRBV18 to TRBJ2-3, with a possible D match to TRBD2 (5 bases). Germline lookup yields CDR1 KGHSH and CDR2 LQKENI. Trimming took off 0 bases at V and 6 bases at J, with 16 bases between the two ends. This CDR3 has 16 amino acids. CDR3 DNA sequence: TGTGCCAGCTCACCACCGGGCAGGCGGGCGGATGATACGCAGTATTTT. Translation: CASSPPGRRADDTQYF.

Many counts were recorded for this clonotype. The chain carries TRBV28 and TRBJ2-7, with 13 bases lining up with TRBD2. J lost 3 bases, V lost 6 bases, and 8 bases had no gene match. This CDR3 contains 16 residues. CDR1 MDHEN and CDR2 SYDVKM come from the germline V gene. The CDR3 loop is CASSRGLAGAYYEQYF. As DNA, the CDR3 is TGTGCCAGCAGCCGCGGACTAGCGGGGGCCTACTACGAGCAGTACTTC. Full variable domain (rest looked up from reference TRBV28 and TRBJ2-7): DVKVTQSSRYLVKRTGEKVFLECVQDMDHENMFWYRQDPGLGLRLIYFSYDVKMKEKGDIPEGYSVSREKKERFSLILESASTNQTSMYLCASSRGLAGAYYEQYFGPGTRLTVT.

CDR3 residues: CSVEVRNTEAFF. The CDR3 DNA reads TGCAGCGTTGAAGTTAGGAACACTGAAGCTTTCTTT. The gene calls are TRBV29-1 and TRBJ1-1; D not resolved. The CDR3 sequence is 12 residues long. Per the germline V gene, CDR1 is SQVTM and CDR2 is ANQGSEA. Deletions cut 1 base from V and 1 base from J, with 4 bases between.

Ten or more counts support this clonotype. This sequence joins TRBV12-3 or TRBV12-4 and TRBJ2-7; D may correspond to TRBD1 or TRBD2 (5 bases each). The V and J ends lost 6 bases and 5 bases respectively, with 17 bases between them. The length of the CDR3 is 14 residues. The DNA for the CDR3 is TGTGCCAGCAGCCTCGTACGGGGCCGAGACGAGCAGTACTTC. Translated: CASSLVRGRDEQYF.

This clonotype was observed many times. J is TRBJ1-5 and V is TRBV15, with 8 positions matching TRBD1. J was trimmed by 7 bases and V by 3 bases; bases with no gene match: 8. Germline V CDR1 and CDR2: LNHNV, YYDKDF (reference sequence). CDR3 length: 15 amino acids. In nucleotides, the CDR3 is TGTGCCACCAGCAGTTCAGGGGGCATCGGGCAGCCCCAGCATTTT. Encoded protein: CATSSSGGIGQPQHF.

CDR3 nucleotide sequence: TGTGCCAGCAGTTACAAACGGAGACAAGAGACCCAGTACTTC. This codes for CASSYKRRQETQYF. The V call is TRBV6-5, the J call TRBJ2-5; D unresolved. Trimming removed 2 bases at V and 2 bases at J, with 9 bases between. The germline V gene has CDR1 MNHEY and CDR2 SVGAGI. The CDR3 is made up of 14 amino acids.

This chain uses TRBV6-5 with TRBJ2-3; 8 bases map to TRBD1. The germline V gene has CDR1 MNHEY and CDR2 SVGAGI. Germline trimming cut 4 bases from V and 2 bases from J; bases unmatched to any gene: 5. The CDR3 is made up of 15 amino acids. CDR3 in amino acids: CASSSGQGITDTQYF. The CDR3 coding sequence is TGTGCCAGCAGTTCTGGACAGGGCATCACAGATACGCAGTATTTT.

This clonotype showed up just a few times. J is TRBJ1-1 and V is TRBV28; D is unresolved. Trimming took off 10 bases at V and 6 bases at J, with 12 bases between the two ends. Germline V CDR1 and CDR2: MDHEN, SYDVKM. There are 11 residues in the CDR3. CDR3: CATHGKAEAFF. The CDR3 bases are TGTGCCACCCACGGTAAGGCTGAAGCTTTCTTT.

There are many counts of this clonotype. The chain links TRBV14 to TRBJ1-1; 7 bases fit TRBD1. The CDR3 is made up of 15 amino acids. Looked up from germline, CDR1 is SGHDN and CDR2 is FVKESK. The V gene end was trimmed by 2 bases and the J gene end by 0 bases; junction bases not matched to a gene: 3. Here the CDR3 reads CASSQRTGMNTEAFF. CDR3 bases: TGTGCCAGCAGCCAACGGACAGGCATGAACACTGAAGCTTTCTTT. Together with reference TRBV14 and TRBJ1-1, the CDR3 gives the full variable domain: EAGVTQFPSHSVIEKGQTVTLRCDPISGHDNLYWYRRVMGKEIKFLLHFVKESKQDESGMPNNRFLAERTGGTYSTLKVQPAELEDSGVYFCASSQRTGMNTEAFFGQGTRLTVV.

The chain combines TRBV10-3 with TRBJ2-1; no definite D call. The CDR3 loop spans 12 amino acids. In germline, CDR1 is ENHRY, CDR2 SYGVKD. The V end lost 3 bases, the J end lost 8 bases, and 8 bases lay between the germline ends. The CDR3 region is CAISDFTDEQFF. In DNA, the CDR3 is TGTGCCATCAGTGACTTCACGGATGAGCAGTTCTTC.

V and J are TRBV6-2 or TRBV6-3 and TRBJ1-1; D is unresolved. This CDR3 is built from 15 residues. CDR1 MNHEY and CDR2 SVGEGT come from the germline V gene. The V and J ends lost 7 bases and 1 base respectively, with 16 bases between them. The DNA of the CDR3 is TGTGCCAGCACCCCGTTTATCCGGGAGAACACTGAAGCTTTCTTT. This codes for CASTPFIRENTEAFF.

This chain uses TRBV27 with TRBJ1-1, with TRBD1 as a possible D gene (5 bases). V shed 4 bases and J shed 3 bases, with 15 bases lying between them. The CDR3 covers 15 residues. Germline assignment: CDR1 MNHEY and CDR2 SMNVEV (reference sequence). The CDR3 DNA reads as TGTGCCAGCAGTTCCACAGGATTGGGGTACACTGAAGCTTTCTTT. It translates to CASSSTGLGYTEAFF.

The table lists this clonotype with many counts. V gene TRBV3-1 combines with J gene TRBJ1-2; D is undetermined. The CDR3 extends over 13 amino acids. Trimming took off 0 bases at V and 4 bases at J, with 6 bases between the two ends. The V gene's germline CDR1 is LGHDT and CDR2 YNNKEL (reference sequence). CDR3 amino acids: CASSQESAYGYTF. CDR3 bases: TGTGCCAGCAGCCAAGAGAGTGCCTATGGCTACACCTTC.

This clonotype was seen more than once but under ten times. The V call is TRBV5-1, the J call TRBJ2-5; 10 positions match TRBD1. The CDR3 extends over 15 amino acids. Germline-derived CDR1 and CDR2 are SGHRS and YFSETQ. The junction had 7 bases not matched to a gene; V was cut back by 4 bases and J by 4 bases. As DNA, the CDR3 is TGCGCCAGCAGCAATGACAGGGGGCGATTAGAGACCCAGTACTTC. Protein: CASSNDRGRLETQYF.

This clonotype was recorded at least ten times. The V gene is TRBV6-5, the J gene TRBJ2-7; D perhaps matches TRBD2 (5 bases). The CDR3 consists of 15 residues. The V end was cut by 0 bases, the J end by 0 bases, with 9 bases between. Germline V CDR1 and CDR2: MNHEY, SVGAGI. The CDR3 DNA sequence: TGTGCCAGCAGTTACTCGGCTGCGGGCTCCTACGAGCAGTACTTC. Translated, it gives CASSYSAAGSYEQYF.

This clonotype has ten or more counts. This chain uses TRBV20-1 with TRBJ1-4, with 7 nucleotides matching TRBD1. This CDR3 has 15 amino acids. CDR1 DFQATT and CDR2 SNEGSKA come from the germline V gene (reference sequence). Trimming at V came to 1 base and at J to 4 bases, leaving 6 bases not matched to a gene. The CDR3 loop is CSARGGDSFNEKLFF. DNA for the CDR3: TGCAGTGCTAGAGGGGGGGACAGTTTTAATGAAAAACTGTTTTTT.